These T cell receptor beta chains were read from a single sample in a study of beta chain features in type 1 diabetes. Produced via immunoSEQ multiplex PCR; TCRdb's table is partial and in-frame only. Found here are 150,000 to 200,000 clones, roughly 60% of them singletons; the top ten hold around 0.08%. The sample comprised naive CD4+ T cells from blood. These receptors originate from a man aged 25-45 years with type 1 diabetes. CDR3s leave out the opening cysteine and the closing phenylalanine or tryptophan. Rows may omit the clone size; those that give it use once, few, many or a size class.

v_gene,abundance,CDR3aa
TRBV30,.,AWSPVNPNQPQH
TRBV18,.,ASSDRGTTEAF
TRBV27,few,ASSLQASSYNEQF
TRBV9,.,ASSVASRPDTQY
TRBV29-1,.,SVDGGKNTEAF
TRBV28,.,ASSFPDRAKNIQY
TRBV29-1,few,SLRDYNTDTQY
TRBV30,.,AWTRVNNEQF
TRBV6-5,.,ASSSAGTINIQY
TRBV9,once,ASSVGQLYGYT
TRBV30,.,AWNYNGHQPQH
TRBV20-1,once,SAQRDTEAF
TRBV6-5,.,ASSYGLNTYEQY
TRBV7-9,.,ASSLRGQETQY
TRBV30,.,AWSWGGQETQY